The present TCR beta chain was sequenced within a study of OX40 agonist ivuxolimab in advanced cancers. Background on the study: Patients received intravenous ivuxolimab every 2 weeks at 0.01 to 10 mg/kg.

Clones were sequenced by immunoSEQ multiplex PCR, and TCRdb holds only the in-frame ones, with some missing. The sample has roughly 80,000 clones, 65% to 90% seen once; the top ten hold around 2%. This clone was detected only once. Its specificity is unknown. Findings and limits, study-wide: Part of the nonresponder group also had normalized T-cell clonal expansion that was low. Compared with CD4+, CD8+ T cells on average had more expanded clones.

Germline V gene data show CDR1 as MNHNS and CDR2 as SASEGT. Deletions cut 10 bases from V and 7 bases from J, with 17 bases between. The length of the CDR3 is 13 residues. The sequencing used CD4+ or CD8+ T cells sorted from blood, collected in a trial of the OX40 agonist ivuxolimab. This TCR was recovered from an adult with an advanced solid tumor such as melanoma, head and neck, liver or kidney cancer. The rearrangement links TRBV6-1 to TRBJ2-1; D not resolved. The CDR3 sequence is CATSPVFWNEQFF. The CDR3 DNA reads as TGTGCCACCTCCCCGGTATTTTGGAATGAGCAGTTCTTC.